The entry below describes one T cell receptor beta chain. The target antigen is unknown. Other DNA sequences in this sample translate to the same CDR3. The CDR3 has 14 residues. Germline V gene data show CDR1 as ENHRY and CDR2 as SYGVKD. V gave up 6 bases and J gave up 2 bases; unmatched junction bases: 3. This entry belongs to a study of shared clonotypes between healthy human individuals. General observations from the study: Generally, naive subsets (rather than memory subsets) showed larger estimated richness. Shared across several donors were around 5% of the naive CD4 clonotypes. Unshared clonotypes carried lower generation probabilities than those common to all four donors.

Clones were read by immunoSEQ multiplex PCR, and TCRdb kept only the in-frame ones, dropping some. The sample holds fewer than 3 million clones, around 92% seen once. CD45RA+ naive and CD45RA-negative memory subsets were separated from CD4+ cells. The sequenced sample was naive CD4+ T cells from PBMCs. Documented subset: CD45RA+ positively selected. This TCR derives from a man between 18 and 29 years old in good health. Some clones in this sample may be carry-over from other donors' samples. V gene TRBV10-3 combines with J gene TRBJ1-5, with 8 bases matching TRBD1. The CDR3: CAISEQGGNQPQHF. DNA for the CDR3: TGTGCCATCAGCGAACAGGGGGGCAATCAGCCCCAGCATTTT.